One and the same sample provided the 18 T cell receptor beta chains below, sequenced in a study of blood T cell repertoires in COVID-19. Measured with immunoSEQ multiplex PCR; TCRdb has only the in-frame clones, and not every one. This table holds 150,000 to 200,000 clones, just under 90% found once. The specimen was peripheral blood. The receptors come from a woman in her sixties or seventies with COVID-19, enrolled during active disease.

This chain joins TRBV6-5 and TRBJ1-1; D is undetermined. Germline CDR1 is MNHEY and CDR2 is SVGAGI. Trimming left V 7 bases short and J 2 bases short, with 17 bases between. The CDR3 has 15 residues. The CDR3 coding sequence is TGTGCCAGCACCCGGGCGGGGTCTGTTAACACTGAAGCTTTCTTT. This gives the protein CASTRAGSVNTEAFF.

The chain has TRBV5-1 and TRBJ1-1; 9 positions match TRBD1. The CDR3 spans 14 residues. Per the germline V gene, CDR1 is SGHRS and CDR2 is YFSETQ. Trimming at V came to 2 bases and at J to 4 bases, leaving 3 bases not matched to a gene. The CDR3 coding sequence is TGCGCCAGCAGCTTCCCGGGACAGGGCACTGAAGCTTTCTTT. Its protein product is CASSFPGQGTEAFF.

This chain uses TRBV19 with TRBJ1-5; D possibly corresponds to TRBD1 (5 bases). The CDR3 totals 17 residues. V lost 5 bases and J 5 bases, leaving 22 bases between the germline ends. CDR1 and CDR2 from the germline V gene are LNHDA and SQIVND (reference sequence). CDR3: CASSPPPAQGVYQPQHF. The CDR3 DNA reads TGTGCCAGTAGTCCTCCCCCAGCGCAGGGTGTCTATCAGCCCCAGCATTTT.

This clone was counted a single time. V and J are TRBV5-4 and TRBJ2-4; the D is unclear. Germline CDR1 is SGHNT and CDR2 is YYREEE (reference sequence). The CDR3 spans 12 residues. Between the trimmed V and J ends, which lost 4 bases and 7 bases, there was a span of 9 bases. This CDR3 is CASSKTRNIQYF. In DNA form, the CDR3 reads TGTGCCAGCAGCAAGACACGGAACATTCAGTACTTC.

The rearrangement links TRBV28 to TRBJ2-1, with D possibly being TRBD2 (5 bases). The V end lost 6 bases, the J end lost 0 bases, and 18 bases lay between the germline ends. This CDR3 has 17 amino acids. Germline CDR1 is MDHEN and CDR2 is SYDVKM. CDR3 amino acids: CASRPGLQSDSYNEQFF. As DNA, the CDR3 is TGTGCCAGCAGACCTGGACTGCAGAGTGACTCCTACAATGAGCAGTTCTTC.

V gene TRBV6-6 combines with J gene TRBJ2-2; 7 bases align to TRBD1. The V gene's germline CDR1 is MNHNY and CDR2 SVGAGI (reference sequence). The CDR3 runs 15 residues. Trimming at V came to 4 bases and at J to 3 bases, leaving 5 bases not matched to a gene. The CDR3 here is CASSSTGADTGELFF. CDR3 in DNA: TGTGCCAGCAGTTCAACAGGGGCGGACACCGGGGAGCTGTTTTTT.

The gene calls are TRBV2 and TRBJ1-4, with 7 nucleotides matching TRBD1. Trimming took 8 bases from V and 3 from J; bases not matched to a gene: 9. This CDR3 is 15 amino acids long. Germline V lookup: CDR1 SNHLY, CDR2 FYNNEI. The DNA for the CDR3 is TGTGCCAGCGGTCCTACCGGGACAGCTAATGAAAAACTGTTTTTT. Protein sequence: CASGPTGTANEKLFF.

This clone showed up just a few times. J is TRBJ2-3 and V is TRBV12-3 or TRBV12-4; maybe TRBD2 (6 bases). Trimming removed 6 bases from V and 3 bases from J, with 10 bases in between. The CDR3 spans 13 residues. The CDR3 DNA reads TGTGCCAGCAGAGAGGGACTTACAGATACGCAGTATTTT. This codes for CASREGLTDTQYF.

The V call is TRBV19, the J call TRBJ2-7, with 8 bases matching TRBD2. CDR1 is LNHDA, CDR2 SQIVND, per germline (reference sequence). The ends lost 8 bases at V and 6 bases at J; junction bases unmatched: 9. There are 13 residues in the CDR3. CDR3 loop: CASPSGRGGEQYF. The CDR3 coding sequence is TGTGCCAGTCCCAGCGGGAGAGGAGGCGAGCAGTACTTC.

V is TRBV6-5 and J is TRBJ2-7; D is undetermined. The germline V and J ends were trimmed by 5 bases and 0 bases, with 8 bases remaining between them. The CDR3 spans 13 residues. CDR1 MNHEY and CDR2 SVGAGI come from the germline V gene. CDR3 DNA: TGTGCCAGCAGTCCTTCTAGCTCCTACGAGCAGTACTTC. Its translation is CASSPSSSYEQYF.

This sequence joins TRBV5-1 and TRBJ2-7, with 11 nucleotides matching TRBD2. This CDR3 region has 14 residues. Germline V gene sequence: CDR1 SGHRS, CDR2 YFSETQ. After removal of 7 bases from V and 3 bases from J, the junction contained 6 bases not matched to a gene. In nucleotides, the CDR3 is TGCGCCAGCGCTAAAACTAGCGGGAGCTACGAGCAGTACTTC. Amino acid sequence: CASAKTSGSYEQYF.

V and J are TRBV7-2 and TRBJ1-1, with D hard to call. The length of the CDR3 is 13 residues. V lost 5 bases and J lost 3, with 10 bases in between. Germline V gene sequence: CDR1 SGHTA, CDR2 FQGNSA. The chain's CDR3 is CASSPELDTEAFF. The CDR3 coding sequence is TGTGCCAGCAGCCCCGAGTTGGACACTGAAGCTTTCTTT.

J is TRBJ1-5 and V is TRBV25-1; D is ambiguous. The CDR3 covers 15 residues. Germline V gene data show CDR1 as MGHDK and CDR2 as SYGVNS. Trimming shortened V by 2 bases and J by 2 bases, and 10 bases separated the two germline ends. Written as DNA, the CDR3 is TGTGCCAGCAGTGAAAAAGGGAGAGGCAATCAGCCCCAGCATTTT. Translating gives CASSEKGRGNQPQHF. The complete variable domain, with remaining parts taken from reference TRBV25-1 and TRBJ1-5, reads EADIYQTPRYLVIGTGKKITLECSQTMGHDKMYWYQQDPGMELHLIHYSYGVNSTEKGDLSSESTVSRIRTEHFPLTLESARPSHTSQYLCASSEKGRGNQPQHFGDGTRLSIL.

The CDR3 loop reads CASRPDSSNQPQHF. In DNA form, the CDR3 reads TGTGCCAGCAGGCCTGACAGCTCCAATCAGCCCCAGCATTTT. This chain uses TRBV6-5 with TRBJ1-5, with D perhaps matching TRBD1 (5 bases). The germline V gene encodes CDR1 MNHEY and CDR2 SVGAGI. V was trimmed by 6 bases and J by 3 bases, leaving 12 bases between them. CDR3 length: 14 amino acids.

The chain joins TRBV5-1 to TRBJ2-5; TRBD2 is a possible D gene (5 bases). Trimming pared 4 bases from V and 0 bases from J, leaving 13 bases between. This CDR3 spans 15 amino acids. CDR1 and CDR2 (germline): SGHRS, YFSETQ. Written as DNA, the CDR3 is TGCGCCAGCAGCCTCCCGGCGGGTAACCAAGAGACCCAGTACTTC. Its translation is CASSLPAGNQETQYF.

The V gene is TRBV9, the J gene TRBJ2-1, with D perhaps TRBD1 (5 bases). The CDR3 contains 14 residues. Per germline, CDR1 SGDLS and CDR2 YYNGEE. Between the trimmed V and J ends, which lost 0 bases and 8 bases, there was a span of 12 bases. The CDR3 sequence is CASSVGPGSDEQFF. The CDR3 DNA follows: TGTGCCAGCAGCGTAGGGCCAGGGTCCGATGAGCAGTTCTTC.

This sequence joins TRBV19 and TRBJ2-7, with TRBD1 matching over 8 bases. Germline assignment: CDR1 LNHDA and CDR2 SQIVND (reference sequence). V shed 1 base and J 3 bases; nucleotides not matched to a gene: 5. The CDR3 is 15 amino acids. CDR3 DNA: TGTGCCAGTAGTATAGGGCAGGGGGCAGTCTACGAGCAGTACTTC. Amino acids: CASSIGQGAVYEQYF.

V gene TRBV10-3 combines with J gene TRBJ2-1; 9 bases map to TRBD1. CDR1 and CDR2 (germline): ENHRY, SYGVKD. This CDR3 is built from 16 residues. The V segment lost 2 bases and the J segment 2 bases; nucleotides outside the gene matches: 4. For the CDR3, the DNA is TGTGCCATCAGTGAGGTCACAGGGGGCGCCTACAATGAGCAGTTCTTC. The encoded protein is CAISEVTGGAYNEQFF.